This T cell receptor (beta chain) was obtained from a study of breast tumors, draining lymph nodes, adjacent tissues (dated by TCRdb to the mid-2010s). Looking at the study overall: The study compared TCR beta repertoires across tumor, adjacent nontumor tissue and axillary lymph nodes from breast cancer patients. The study aimed to assess the relationships and possible T-cell exchange between tumor, surrounding tissue and draining lymph node repertoires in human breast cancer. What the work shows at the level of the full study, not this receptor alone: Tumor T-cell repertoires showed less diversity than lymph node repertoires and more diversity than nontumor tissue repertoires, and tumor T-cell repertoires showed preferential V and J gene usage. The data were considered consistent with the idea that most tumor T cells come from the lymph node and then expand in tumor tissue. The similarity between tumor and nontumor tissue repertoires was significantly greater in luminal-like breast cancer than in basal-like breast cancer. The conclusion that tumor T cells originate in lymph nodes was framed as consistent with a hypothesis rather than directly demonstrated.

The germline V gene yields SGHRS for CDR1 and YFSETQ for CDR2. V and J are trimmed by 5 bases and 18 bases, and the gene matches miss 27 bases of the junction. Including the terminal cysteine and phenylalanine, the CDR3 comprises 18 residues. Only CDR3 DNA remains: 54 bases, in frame from the first base. The sample holds one count of this clonotype. Which antigen it targets is not known. Base-call qualities are not available, and no considerably larger clone is one nucleotide away. One read offers little support. Adjacent samples were composed of nontumor breast tissue surrounding the tumor. Sequencing was carried out with an Illumina HiSeq 2000. Multiplex PCR amplification was used to generate the TCR beta chain libraries. The amplified TCR beta chain products were analyzed by high-throughput sequencing. Using fastp at Q25 and MiXCR, TCRdb reprocessed the public reads and kept productive beta chains. CDR3 protein duplicates are merged, each entry listing the most common genes and DNA. The sample contains around 17,000 distinct CDR3 sequences, 45% of them found a single time. The ten most abundant clones make up roughly 15% of the sample.

Recombination linked TRBV5-1 to TRBJ1-6, with TRBD1 identical over 9 junction bases. The clonotype originates from a female donor with breast cancer. Some clones in this sample may be carry-over from other donors' samples. Sequencing was done on a sample of tumor-adjacent breast tissue. The DNA is TGCGCCAGCAGAAACGCCTTGGTGCCCCGGGACAGGGAATTCACCCCCCACTTT. It translates as CASRNALVPRDREFTPHF.